The clone carrying this T cell receptor beta chain was counted between two and nine times. Libraries were prepared by immunoSEQ multiplex PCR; TCRdb keeps only in-frame clonotypes and omits some of them. The sample lists a few hundred thousand clones, around 87% seen once, with more than 1.5% in the top ten. These data belong to a study of blood T cell repertoires in COVID-19. Study details: In Cohort 3, a recovered donor had either two negative PCRs, clearance, or symptom resolution. Whether acute or convalescent, the COVID-19 samples came from the United States, Italy and Spain.

Recruits, aged roughly 18 to 95 years, lived in 24 US areas. The receptor's source is a man aged 35-49 years in a cohort exposed to, infected with or recovered from COVID-19 (not recorded which). The sample consisted of PBMCs or T cells enriched from blood (not recorded which).

The DNA of the CDR3 is TGTGCCAGCAGTTCCACAAATCAGCCCCAGCATTTT. Amino acid sequence: CASSSTNQPQHF. V usage is TRBV6-1 and J usage is TRBJ1-5; D ambiguous. Trimming pared 5 bases from V and 4 bases from J, leaving 6 bases between. Germline loops: CDR1 MNHNS, CDR2 SASEGT. There are 12 residues in the CDR3.